The 9 T cell receptor beta chains reported below all come from one sample, sequenced in a study of T cell responses to AZD1222 COVID-19 vaccine. Clones were read by immunoSEQ multiplex PCR, and TCRdb kept only the in-frame ones, dropping some. Of some 200,000 clones in the sample, just over 90% are singletons; the top ten hold 1.5% to 2%. Sample: peripheral blood, taken 28 days after the second AZD1222 dose. These receptors were collected from an adult who received the AZD1222 COVID-19 vaccine.

This chain connects TRBV11-2 to TRBJ2-1; no clear D gene. Germline V CDR1 and CDR2: SGHAT, FQNNGV. The CDR3 is made up of 12 amino acids. The V end lost 5 bases, the J end lost 9 bases, and 11 bases lay between the germline ends. CDR3 sequence: CASSVTSGEQFF. The CDR3 region has the DNA TGTGCCAGCAGCGTGACTTCCGGTGAGCAGTTCTTC.

This rearrangement joins TRBV5-1 to TRBJ1-6, with unresolved D. Germline values: CDR1 SGHRS, CDR2 YFSETQ. Trimming removed 4 bases from V and 8 bases from J, with 10 bases in between. The CDR3 contains 13 residues. This chain's CDR3 is CASSRTGDSPLHF. CDR3 nucleotides: TGCGCCAGCAGCCGCACCGGGGATTCACCCCTCCACTTT.

V usage is TRBV4-2 and J usage is TRBJ1-4, with no clear D. V lost 2 bases to trimming and J lost 0 bases, with 10 bases between them. CDR1 and CDR2 (germline): LGHNA, YNFKEQ. The CDR3 extends over 16 amino acids. CDR3 protein: CASSQRTLATNEKLFF. In DNA form, the CDR3 reads TGTGCCAGCAGCCAAAGGACCCTTGCAACTAATGAAAAACTGTTTTTT.

The CDR3 here is CASVAGTSGSFVAGELFF. CDR3 nucleotides: TGTGCCAGCGTCGCCGGGACTAGCGGGAGTTTCGTGGCCGGGGAGCTGTTTTTT. The rearrangement joins TRBV7-2 to TRBJ2-2, with 14 nucleotides matching TRBD2. The CDR3 has 18 residues. CDR1 is SGHTA and CDR2 is FQGNSA in the germline V gene. The ends lost 8 bases at V and 6 bases at J; junction bases unmatched: 14.

The chain links TRBV29-1 to TRBJ2-5, with TRBD2 identical over 10 bases. Germline values: CDR1 SQVTM, CDR2 ANQGSEA. The CDR3 runs to 12 residues. With V trimmed by 7 bases and J by 7 bases, 6 bases remained unmatched. The CDR3 loop is CSGLRLAGTQYF. CDR3 bases: TGCAGCGGGTTACGACTAGCGGGGACCCAGTACTTC.

This chain connects TRBV3-1 (or the pseudogene TRBV3-2) to TRBJ2-1; D is undetermined. The V end was cut by 2 bases, the J end by 6 bases, with 8 bases between. This CDR3 contains 13 residues. CDR1 is LGHDT, CDR2 YNNKEL, per germline (reference sequence). In nucleotides, the CDR3 is TGTGCCAGCAGCCAATTATCGTCCAATGAGCAGTTCTTC. It codes for CASSQLSSNEQFF.

The chain couples TRBV7-6 to TRBJ2-1, with D perhaps matching TRBD2 (6 bases). Germline V gives CDR1 SGHVS, CDR2 FNYEAQ. The CDR3 is made up of 15 amino acids. Trimming removed 1 base at V and 0 bases at J, with 7 bases between. The CDR3 protein is CASSLVAASYNEQFF. CDR3 nucleotides: TGTGCCAGCAGCTTAGTAGCGGCCTCCTACAATGAGCAGTTCTTC.

This chain links TRBV6-5 with TRBJ1-1; maybe TRBD1 (5 bases). The germline V gene encodes CDR1 MNHEY and CDR2 SVGAGI. V lost 5 bases and J 4 bases, leaving 14 bases between the germline ends. The CDR3 covers 14 residues. CDR3 coding DNA: TGTGCCAGCAGTCCAACGCAGGGTCGCACTGAAGCTTTCTTT. It is translated as CASSPTQGRTEAFF.

V gene TRBV30 combines with J gene TRBJ1-5; D call uncertain. V lost 2 bases, J lost 0 bases, and 14 bases lay in between. In germline, CDR1 is GTSNPN, CDR2 SVGIG (reference sequence). The length of the CDR3 is 16 residues. In nucleotides, the CDR3 is TGTGCCTGGAGTAGTATAGGCCTGTATAGCAATCAGCCCCAGCATTTT. Translating it yields CAWSSIGLYSNQPQHF.